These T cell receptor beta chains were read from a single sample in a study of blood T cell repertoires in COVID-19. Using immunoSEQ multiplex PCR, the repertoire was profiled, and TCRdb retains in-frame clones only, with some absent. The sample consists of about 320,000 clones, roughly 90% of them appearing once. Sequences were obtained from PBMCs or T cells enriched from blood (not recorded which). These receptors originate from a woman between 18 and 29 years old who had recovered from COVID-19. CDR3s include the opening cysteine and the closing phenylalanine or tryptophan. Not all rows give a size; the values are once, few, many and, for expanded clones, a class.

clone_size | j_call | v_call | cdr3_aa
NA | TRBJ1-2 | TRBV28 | CASKTTGGFSGYTF
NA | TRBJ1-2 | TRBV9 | CASSVTGQGGDYGYTF
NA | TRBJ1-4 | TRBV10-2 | CASSERGQGNEKLFF
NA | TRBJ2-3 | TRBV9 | CASSAPLGRGTDTQYF
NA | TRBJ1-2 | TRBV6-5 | CASSASGDDGYTF
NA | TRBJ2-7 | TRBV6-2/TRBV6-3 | CASSYNLDRTLSYEQYF
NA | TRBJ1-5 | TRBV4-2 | CASSQVTGHINQPQHF
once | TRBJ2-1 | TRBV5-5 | CASSWTILANEQFF
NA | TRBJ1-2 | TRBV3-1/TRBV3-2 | CASSQRTGVYGYTF
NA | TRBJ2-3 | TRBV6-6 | CASSYGGQTATDTQYF
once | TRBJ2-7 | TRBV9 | CASSVGDRGTYEQYF
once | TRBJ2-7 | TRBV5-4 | CASSPSGGGQYEQYF
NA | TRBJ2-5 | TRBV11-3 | CASSTFPRQDQETQYF
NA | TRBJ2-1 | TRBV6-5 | CASSYSSSGGAGEQFF
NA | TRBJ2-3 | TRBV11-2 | CASSLGSSGRLRDTQYF
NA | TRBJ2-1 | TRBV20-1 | CSARQGHEQFF
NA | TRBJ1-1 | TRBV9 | CASSVAAGNTEAFF
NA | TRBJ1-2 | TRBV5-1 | CASSLLQGSHYGYTF
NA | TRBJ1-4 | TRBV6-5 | CASRPYYATNEKLFF
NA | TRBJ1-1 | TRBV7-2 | CASSSGQGWTEAFF
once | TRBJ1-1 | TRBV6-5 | CASSYGGQMNTEAFF
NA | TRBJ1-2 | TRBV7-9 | CASSPRQGPAGYTF
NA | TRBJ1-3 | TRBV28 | CASSSTAGNTIYF
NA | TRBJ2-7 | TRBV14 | CASSRGAGLSYEQYF
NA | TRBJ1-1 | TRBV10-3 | CAIGAPNTEAFF
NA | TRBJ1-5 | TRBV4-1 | CASSARSTGSNQPQHF
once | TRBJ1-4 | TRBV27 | CASSLIGAANEKLFF
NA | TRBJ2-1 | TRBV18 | CASSSVGGGPVGDEQFF
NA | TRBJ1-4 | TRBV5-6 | CASSLARVGPVKLFF
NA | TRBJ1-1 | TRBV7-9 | CASSLESGEYSEAFF
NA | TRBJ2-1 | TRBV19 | CASTRNPGASGYNEQFF
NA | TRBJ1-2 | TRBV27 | CASSWQGNYGYTF